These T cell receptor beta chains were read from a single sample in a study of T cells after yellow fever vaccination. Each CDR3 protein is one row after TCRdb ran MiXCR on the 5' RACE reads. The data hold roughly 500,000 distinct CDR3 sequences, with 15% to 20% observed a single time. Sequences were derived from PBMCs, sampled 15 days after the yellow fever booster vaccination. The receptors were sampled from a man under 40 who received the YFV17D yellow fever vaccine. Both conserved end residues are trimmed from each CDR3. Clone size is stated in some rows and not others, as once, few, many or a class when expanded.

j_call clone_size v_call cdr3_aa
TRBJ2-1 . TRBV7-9 ASSWRGAREQF
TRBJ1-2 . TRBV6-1 ASSKEDPIYGYT
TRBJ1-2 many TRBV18 ASSPDSVGRGYT
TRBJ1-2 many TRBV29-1 SVGGTGGVSGYT
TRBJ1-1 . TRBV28 ASSSGQKNTEAF
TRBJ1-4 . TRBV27 ASSFQTNEKLF
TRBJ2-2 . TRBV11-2 ASSPVSQRTTGELF
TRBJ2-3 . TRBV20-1 SARSLGRVDTQY
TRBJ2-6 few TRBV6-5 ASSYDRATSGANVLT
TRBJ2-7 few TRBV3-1 ASSQVGGRSSYEQY
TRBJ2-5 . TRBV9 ASSVRDWGETQY
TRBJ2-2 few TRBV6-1 ASSHRQGVGELF
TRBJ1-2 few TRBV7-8 ASSLGRDANYGYT
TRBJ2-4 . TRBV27 ASSPPPWTGKNIQY
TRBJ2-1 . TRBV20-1 SARVDSPKQF
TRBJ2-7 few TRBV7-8 ASNPRRLVSWYEQY
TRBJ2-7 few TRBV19 ASSPGPSGRRVYEQY
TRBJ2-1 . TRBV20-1 SASPGAGSYNEQF
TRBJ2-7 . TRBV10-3 AIRQEYYEQY
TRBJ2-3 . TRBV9 ASRGDPDTQY
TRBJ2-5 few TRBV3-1 ASSQSGETQY
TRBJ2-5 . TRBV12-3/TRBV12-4 ASSLIPGGFETQY
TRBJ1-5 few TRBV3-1 ASSPGQGEQPQH
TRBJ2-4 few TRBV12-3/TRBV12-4 ASSFLATSKNIQY
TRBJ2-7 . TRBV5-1 ASSTTGTFYEQY
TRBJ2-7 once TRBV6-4 ASVDSSYEQY
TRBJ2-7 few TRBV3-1 ASSHLGRTSGSSGVEQY
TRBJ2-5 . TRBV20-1 SARDPRAGETQY
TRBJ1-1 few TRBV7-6 ASSSTGPTEAF
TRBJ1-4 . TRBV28 ASSLRLGVNEKLF
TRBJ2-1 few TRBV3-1 ASSLLGRQF
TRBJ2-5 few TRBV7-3 ASSRKGGPQETQY
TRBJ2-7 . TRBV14 ASSRQIGTDYYEQY
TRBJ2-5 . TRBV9 ASSGTEQETQY
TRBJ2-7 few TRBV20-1 SAKKRGSRSEQY
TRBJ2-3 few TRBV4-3 ASSQEVWEGSGMTDTQY
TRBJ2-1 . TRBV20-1 SARGAGGPLYEQF
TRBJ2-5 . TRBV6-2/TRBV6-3 ASSSGLAGVGTQY
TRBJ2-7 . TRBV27 ASSLIGTAEQY
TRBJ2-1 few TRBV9 ASSVEGAIPLLEQF
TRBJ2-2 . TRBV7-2 ASSFLSGTTGELF
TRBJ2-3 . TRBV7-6 ASSLSGIGDTQY